This T cell receptor beta chain was identified during a study of blood T cell repertoires in COVID-19. CDR3 length: 11 residues. The V and J ends lost 2 bases and 3 bases respectively, with 3 bases between them. Germline assignment: CDR1 GTSNPN and CDR2 SVGIG (reference sequence). Using immunoSEQ multiplex PCR, the repertoire was profiled, and TCRdb retains in-frame clones only, with some absent. The sample holds about 220,000 clones, 65% to 85% seen once. The receptor was isolated from a woman aged 55-75 years with acute or convalescent COVID-19. The gene calls are TRBV30 and TRBJ2-3; D remains ambiguous. Material: peripheral blood. The DNA of the CDR3 is TGTGCCTGGAGTTTAACAGATACGCAGTATTTT. It translates to CAWSLTDTQYF.